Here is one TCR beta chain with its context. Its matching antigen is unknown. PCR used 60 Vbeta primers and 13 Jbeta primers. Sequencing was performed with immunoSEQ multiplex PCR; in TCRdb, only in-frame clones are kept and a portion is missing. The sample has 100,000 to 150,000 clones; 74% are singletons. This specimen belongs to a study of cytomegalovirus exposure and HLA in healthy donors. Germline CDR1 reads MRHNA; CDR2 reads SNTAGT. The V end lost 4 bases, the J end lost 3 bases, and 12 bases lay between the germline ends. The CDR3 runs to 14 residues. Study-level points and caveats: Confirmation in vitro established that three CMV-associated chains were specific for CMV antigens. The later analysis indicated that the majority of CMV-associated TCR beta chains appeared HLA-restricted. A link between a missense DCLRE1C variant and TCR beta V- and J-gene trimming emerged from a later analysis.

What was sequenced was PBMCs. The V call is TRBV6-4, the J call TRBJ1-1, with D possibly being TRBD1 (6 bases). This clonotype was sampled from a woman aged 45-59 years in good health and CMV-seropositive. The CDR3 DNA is TGTGCCAGCAGTGTTACGGCAGGGGACACTGAAGCTTTCTTT. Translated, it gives CASSVTAGDTEAFF.